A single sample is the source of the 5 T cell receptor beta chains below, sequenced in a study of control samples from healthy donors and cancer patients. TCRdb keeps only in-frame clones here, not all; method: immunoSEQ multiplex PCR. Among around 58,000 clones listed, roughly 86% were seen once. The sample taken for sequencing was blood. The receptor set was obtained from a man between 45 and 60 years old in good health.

This CDR3 reads CASSPPGGDQPQHF. Written as DNA, the CDR3 is TGTGCCAGCTCACCACCGGGCGGTGATCAGCCCCAGCATTTT. The chain has TRBV18 and TRBJ1-5, with D uncertain. V gave up 0 bases and J gave up 5 bases, with 8 bases separating them. Germline CDR1 is KGHSH and CDR2 is LQKENI. The CDR3 spans 14 residues.

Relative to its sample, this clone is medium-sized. CDR3 sequence (DNA): TGTGCCAGCAGCGTAGATTTGGGCTCTGGAAACACCATATATTTT. Protein product: CASSVDLGSGNTIYF. V usage is TRBV9 and J usage is TRBJ1-3; D remains ambiguous. Trimming shortened V by 0 bases and J by 0 bases, and 7 bases separated the two germline ends. The germline CDR1 and CDR2 sequences are SGDLS and YYNGEE. The CDR3 sequence is 15 residues long.

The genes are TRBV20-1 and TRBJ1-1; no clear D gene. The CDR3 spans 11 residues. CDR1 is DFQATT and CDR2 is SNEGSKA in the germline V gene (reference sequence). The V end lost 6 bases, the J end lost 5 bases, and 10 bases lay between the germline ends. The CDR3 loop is CSADIGTEAFF. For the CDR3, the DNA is TGCAGTGCCGACATAGGAACTGAAGCTTTCTTT.

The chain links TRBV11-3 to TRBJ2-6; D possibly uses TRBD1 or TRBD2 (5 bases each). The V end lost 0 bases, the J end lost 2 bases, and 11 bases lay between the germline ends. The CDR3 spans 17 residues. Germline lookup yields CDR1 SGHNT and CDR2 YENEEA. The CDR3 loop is CASSLEGVGPGANVLTF. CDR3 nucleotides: TGTGCCAGCAGCTTAGAGGGGGTCGGGCCTGGGGCCAACGTCCTGACTTTC. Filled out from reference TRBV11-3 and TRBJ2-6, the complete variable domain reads EAGVVQSPRYKIIEKKQPVAFWCNPISGHNTLYWYLQNLGQGPELLIRYENEEAVDDSQLPKDRFSAERLKGVDSTLKIQPAELGDSAVYLCASSLEGVGPGANVLTFGAGSRLTVL.

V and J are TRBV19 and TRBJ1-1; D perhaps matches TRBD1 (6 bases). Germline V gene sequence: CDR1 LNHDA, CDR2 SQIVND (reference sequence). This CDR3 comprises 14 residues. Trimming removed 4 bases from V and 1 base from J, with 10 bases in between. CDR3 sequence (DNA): TGTGCCAGTAGTAGGGGGCGGGAGAACACTGAAGCTTTCTTT. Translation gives CASSRGRENTEAFF. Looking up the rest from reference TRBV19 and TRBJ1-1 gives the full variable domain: DGGITQSPKYLFRKEGQNVTLSCEQNLNHDAMYWYRQDPGQGLRLIYYSQIVNDFQKGDIAEGYSVSREKKESFPLTVTSAQKNPTAFYLCASSRGRENTEAFFGQGTRLTVV.